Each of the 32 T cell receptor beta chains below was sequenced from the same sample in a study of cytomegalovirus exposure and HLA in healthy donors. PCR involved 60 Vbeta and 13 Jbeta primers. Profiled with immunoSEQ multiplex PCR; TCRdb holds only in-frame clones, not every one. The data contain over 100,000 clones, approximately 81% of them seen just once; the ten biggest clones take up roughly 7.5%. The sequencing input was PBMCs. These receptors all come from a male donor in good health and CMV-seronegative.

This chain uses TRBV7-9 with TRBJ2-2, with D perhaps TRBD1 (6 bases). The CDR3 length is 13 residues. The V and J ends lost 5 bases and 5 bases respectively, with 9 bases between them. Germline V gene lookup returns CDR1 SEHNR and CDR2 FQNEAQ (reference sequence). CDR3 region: CASSPRGTGELFF. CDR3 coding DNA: TGTGCCAGCAGCCCCAGGGGTACCGGGGAGCTGTTTTTT.

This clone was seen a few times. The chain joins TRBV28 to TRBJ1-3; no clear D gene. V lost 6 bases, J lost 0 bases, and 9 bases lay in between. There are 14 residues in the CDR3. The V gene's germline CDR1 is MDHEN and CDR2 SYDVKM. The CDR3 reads CASSPDNSGNTIYF. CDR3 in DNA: TGTGCCAGCAGCCCAGACAACTCTGGAAACACCATATATTTT.

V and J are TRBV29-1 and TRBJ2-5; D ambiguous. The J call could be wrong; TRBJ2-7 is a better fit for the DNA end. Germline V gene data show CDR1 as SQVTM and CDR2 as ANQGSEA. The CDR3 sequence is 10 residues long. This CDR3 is CSASDYEQYF. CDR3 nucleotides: TGCAGCGCCAGCGATTACGAGCAGTACTTC.

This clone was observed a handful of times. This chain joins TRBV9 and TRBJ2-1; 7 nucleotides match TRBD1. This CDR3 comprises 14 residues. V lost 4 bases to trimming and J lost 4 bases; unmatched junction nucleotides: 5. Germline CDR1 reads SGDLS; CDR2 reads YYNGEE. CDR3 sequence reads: CASSRDRPYNEQFF. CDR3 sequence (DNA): TGTGCCAGCAGCCGGGACAGACCATACAATGAGCAGTTCTTC.

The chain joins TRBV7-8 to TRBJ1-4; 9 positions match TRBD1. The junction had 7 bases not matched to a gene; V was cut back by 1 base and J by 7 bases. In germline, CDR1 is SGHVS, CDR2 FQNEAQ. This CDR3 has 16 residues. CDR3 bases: TGTGCCAGCAGCTTAGAATACAGGGGGCCCCGTGAAAAACTGTTTTTT. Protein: CASSLEYRGPREKLFF.

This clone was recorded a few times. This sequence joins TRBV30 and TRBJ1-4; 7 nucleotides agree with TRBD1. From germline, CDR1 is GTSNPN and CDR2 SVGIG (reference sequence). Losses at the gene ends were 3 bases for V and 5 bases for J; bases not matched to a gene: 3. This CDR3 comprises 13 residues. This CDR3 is CAWRQGLNEKLFF. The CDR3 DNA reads TGTGCCTGGAGACAGGGGCTGAATGAAAAACTGTTTTTT.

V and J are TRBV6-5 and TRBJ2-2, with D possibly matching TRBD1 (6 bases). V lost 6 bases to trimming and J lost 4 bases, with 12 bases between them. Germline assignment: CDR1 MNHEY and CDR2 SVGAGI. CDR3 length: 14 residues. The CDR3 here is CASSPGHTTGELFF. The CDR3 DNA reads TGTGCCAGCAGCCCGGGACACACCACCGGGGAGCTGTTTTTT.

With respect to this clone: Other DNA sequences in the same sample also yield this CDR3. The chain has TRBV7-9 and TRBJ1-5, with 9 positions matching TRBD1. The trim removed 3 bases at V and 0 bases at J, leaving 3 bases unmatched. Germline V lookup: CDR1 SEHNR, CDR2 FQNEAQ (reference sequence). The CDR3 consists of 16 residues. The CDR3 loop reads CASSLGQGASNQPQHF. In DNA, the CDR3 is TGTGCCAGCAGCTTGGGACAGGGAGCTAGCAATCAGCCCCAGCATTTT.

The CDR3 DNA reads as TGTGCCAGCAGTCCGGCTGACTACCTAAATTTTATGCAAGAGACCCAGTACTTC. Translated: CASSPADYLNFMQETQYF. This sequence joins TRBV28 and TRBJ2-5; TRBD2 might be the D (5 bases). CDR1 is MDHEN and CDR2 is SYDVKM in the germline V gene. The V and J ends lost 5 bases and 2 bases respectively, with 24 bases between them. This CDR3 is built from 18 residues.

DNA of the CDR3: TGCGCCAGCAGCCAAGATAGCAGGGGATACGAGCAGTACTTC. Protein: CASSQDSRGYEQYF. The J gene is TRBJ2-7, the V gene TRBV4-3; the D gene is possibly TRBD1 (6 bases). V gave up 0 bases and J gave up 4 bases, with 10 bases separating them. The V gene's germline CDR1 is LGHNA and CDR2 YSLEER. This CDR3 contains 14 residues.

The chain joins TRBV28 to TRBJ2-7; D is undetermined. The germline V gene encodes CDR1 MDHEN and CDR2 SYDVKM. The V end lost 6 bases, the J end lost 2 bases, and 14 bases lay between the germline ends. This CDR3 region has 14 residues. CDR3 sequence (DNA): TGTGCCAGCAGCGACATGGTCAAAACCTACGAGCAGTACTTC. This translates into CASSDMVKTYEQYF.

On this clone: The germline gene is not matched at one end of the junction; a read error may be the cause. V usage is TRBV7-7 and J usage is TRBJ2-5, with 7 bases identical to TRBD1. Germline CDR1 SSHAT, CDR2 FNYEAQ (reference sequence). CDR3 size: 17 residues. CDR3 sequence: CASSLTASTGITETQYF. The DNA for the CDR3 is TGTGCTAGCAGCTTAACCGCCTCGACAGGGATAACAGAGACCCAGTACTTC.

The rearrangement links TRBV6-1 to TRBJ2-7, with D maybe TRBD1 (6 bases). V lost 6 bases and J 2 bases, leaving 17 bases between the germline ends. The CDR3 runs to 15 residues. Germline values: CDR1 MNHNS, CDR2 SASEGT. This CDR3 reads CASSDQGTPTYEQYF. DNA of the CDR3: TGTGCCAGCAGCGACCAGGGGACACCTACCTACGAGCAGTACTTC.

The chain's CDR3 is CASSHIGDTQYF. Written as DNA, the CDR3 is TGTGCCAGCAGCCACATTGGAGATACGCAGTATTTT. V is TRBV5-4 and J is TRBJ2-3; D is undetermined. Per germline, CDR1 SGHNT and CDR2 YYREEE (reference sequence). This CDR3 is 12 amino acids long. Trimming stripped 4 bases from V and 5 bases from J, with 8 bases between.

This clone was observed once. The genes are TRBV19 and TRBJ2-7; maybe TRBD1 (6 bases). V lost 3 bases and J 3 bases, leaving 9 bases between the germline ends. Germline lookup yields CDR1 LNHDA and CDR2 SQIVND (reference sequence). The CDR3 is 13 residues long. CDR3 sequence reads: CASSIQGLYEQYF. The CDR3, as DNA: TGTGCCAGTAGTATCCAGGGGCTCTACGAGCAGTACTTC.

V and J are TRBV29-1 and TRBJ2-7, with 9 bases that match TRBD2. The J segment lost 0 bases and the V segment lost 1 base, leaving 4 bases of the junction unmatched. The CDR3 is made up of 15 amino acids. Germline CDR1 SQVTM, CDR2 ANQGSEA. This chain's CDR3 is CSVEGLAERSYEQYF. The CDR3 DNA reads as TGCAGCGTTGAAGGACTAGCGGAACGCTCCTACGAGCAGTACTTC.

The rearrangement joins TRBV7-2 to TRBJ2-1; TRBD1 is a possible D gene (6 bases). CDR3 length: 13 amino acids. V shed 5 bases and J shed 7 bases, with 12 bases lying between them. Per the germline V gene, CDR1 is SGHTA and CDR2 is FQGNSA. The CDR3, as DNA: TGTGCCAGCAGCGCACCGCAGGGGAATGAGCAGTTCTTC. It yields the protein CASSAPQGNEQFF.

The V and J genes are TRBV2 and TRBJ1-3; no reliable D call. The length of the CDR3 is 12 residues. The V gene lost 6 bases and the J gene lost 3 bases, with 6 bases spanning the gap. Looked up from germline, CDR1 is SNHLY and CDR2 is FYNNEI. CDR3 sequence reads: CASRRDGNTIYF. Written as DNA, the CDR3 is TGTGCCAGCAGGAGGGATGGAAACACCATATATTTT. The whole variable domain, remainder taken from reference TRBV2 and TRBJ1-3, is EPEVTQTPSHQVTQMGQEVILRCVPISNHLYFYWYRQILGQKVEFLVSFYNNEISEKSEIFDDQFSVERPDGSNFTLKIRSTKLEDSAMYFCASRRDGNTIYFGEGSWLTVV.

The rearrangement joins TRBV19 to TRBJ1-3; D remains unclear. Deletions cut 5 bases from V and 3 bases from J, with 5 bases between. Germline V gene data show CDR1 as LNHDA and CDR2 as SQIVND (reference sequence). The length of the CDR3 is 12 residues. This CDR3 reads CASSSGGNTIYF. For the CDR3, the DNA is TGTGCCAGTAGTTCGGGTGGAAACACCATATATTTT.

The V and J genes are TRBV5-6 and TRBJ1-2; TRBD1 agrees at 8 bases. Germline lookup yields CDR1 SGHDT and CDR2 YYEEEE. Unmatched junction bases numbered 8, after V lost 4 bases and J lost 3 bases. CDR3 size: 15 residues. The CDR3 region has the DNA TGTGCCAGCAGCACAGGACAGGGATCGGACTATGGCTACACCTTC. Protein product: CASSTGQGSDYGYTF.

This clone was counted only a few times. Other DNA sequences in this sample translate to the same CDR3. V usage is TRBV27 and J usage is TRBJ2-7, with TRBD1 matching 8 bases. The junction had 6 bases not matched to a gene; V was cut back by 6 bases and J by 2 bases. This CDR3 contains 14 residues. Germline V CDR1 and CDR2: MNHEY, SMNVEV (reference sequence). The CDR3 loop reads CASSLGTGAYEQYF. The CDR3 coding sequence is TGTGCCAGCAGCCTCGGGACAGGAGCCTACGAGCAGTACTTC.

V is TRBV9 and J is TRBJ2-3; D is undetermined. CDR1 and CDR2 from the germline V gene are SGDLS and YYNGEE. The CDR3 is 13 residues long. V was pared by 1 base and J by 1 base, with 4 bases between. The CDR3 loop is CASSVTGTDTQYF. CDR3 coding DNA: TGTGCCAGCAGCGTAACAGGCACAGATACGCAGTATTTT.

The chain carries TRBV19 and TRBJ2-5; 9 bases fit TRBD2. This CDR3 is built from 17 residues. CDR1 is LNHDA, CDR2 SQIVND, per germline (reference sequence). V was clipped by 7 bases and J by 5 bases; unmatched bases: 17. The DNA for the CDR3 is TGTGCCAGTACCCTATCCCCTCGAGCGGGGGGTCGTGAGACCCAGTACTTC. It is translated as CASTLSPRAGGRETQYF.

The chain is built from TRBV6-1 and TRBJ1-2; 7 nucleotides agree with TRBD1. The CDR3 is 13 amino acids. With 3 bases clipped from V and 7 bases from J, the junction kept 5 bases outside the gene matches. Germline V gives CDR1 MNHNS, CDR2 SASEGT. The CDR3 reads CASSEEQGSGYTF. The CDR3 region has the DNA TGTGCCAGCAGTGAGGAACAGGGGTCTGGCTACACCTTC.

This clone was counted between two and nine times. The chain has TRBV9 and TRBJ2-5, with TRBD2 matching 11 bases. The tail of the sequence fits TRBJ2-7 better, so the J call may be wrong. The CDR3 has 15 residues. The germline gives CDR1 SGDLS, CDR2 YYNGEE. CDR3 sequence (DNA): TGTGCCAGCAGCGCGGGGACTAGCGGTTCCTACGAGCAGTACTTC. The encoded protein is CASSAGTSGSYEQYF.

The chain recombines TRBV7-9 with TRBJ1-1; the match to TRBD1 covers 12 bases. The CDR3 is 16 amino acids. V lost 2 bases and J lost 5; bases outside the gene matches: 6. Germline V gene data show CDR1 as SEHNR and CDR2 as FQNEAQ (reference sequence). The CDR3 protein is CASSLPGQGAWTEAFF. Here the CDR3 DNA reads TGTGCCAGCAGCTTACCGGGACAGGGGGCTTGGACTGAAGCTTTCTTT.

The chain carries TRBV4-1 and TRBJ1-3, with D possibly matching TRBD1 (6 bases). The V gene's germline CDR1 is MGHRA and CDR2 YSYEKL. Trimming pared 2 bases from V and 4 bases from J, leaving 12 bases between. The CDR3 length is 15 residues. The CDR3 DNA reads TGCGCCAGCAGCCAACAGTGGACAGTAGGAAACACCATATATTTT. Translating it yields CASSQQWTVGNTIYF.

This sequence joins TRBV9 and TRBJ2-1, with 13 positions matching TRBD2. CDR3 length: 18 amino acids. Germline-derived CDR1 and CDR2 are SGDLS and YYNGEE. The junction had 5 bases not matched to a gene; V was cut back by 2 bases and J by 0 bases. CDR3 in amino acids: CASSVGTSGASSYNEQFF. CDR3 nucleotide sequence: TGTGCCAGCAGCGTGGGGACTAGCGGGGCCAGCTCCTACAATGAGCAGTTCTTC.

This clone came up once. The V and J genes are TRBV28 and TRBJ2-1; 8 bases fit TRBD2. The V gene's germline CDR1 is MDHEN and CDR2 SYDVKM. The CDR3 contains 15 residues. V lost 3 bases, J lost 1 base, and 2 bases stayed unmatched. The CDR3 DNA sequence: TGTGCCAGCAGTTTTGCGGGAGGATCCTACAATGAGCAGTTCTTC. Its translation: CASSFAGGSYNEQFF.

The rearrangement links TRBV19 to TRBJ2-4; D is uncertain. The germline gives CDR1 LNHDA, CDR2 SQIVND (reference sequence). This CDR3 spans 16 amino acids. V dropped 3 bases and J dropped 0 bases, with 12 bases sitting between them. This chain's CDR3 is CASSIVGGLAKNIQYF. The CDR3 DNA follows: TGTGCCAGTAGTATCGTAGGCGGTTTAGCCAAAAACATTCAGTACTTC.

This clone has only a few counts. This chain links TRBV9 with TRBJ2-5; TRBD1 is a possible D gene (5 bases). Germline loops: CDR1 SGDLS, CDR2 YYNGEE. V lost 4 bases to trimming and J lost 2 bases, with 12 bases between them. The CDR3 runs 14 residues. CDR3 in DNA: TGTGCCAGCAGCACCCGACAGTTTCAAGAGACCCAGTACTTC. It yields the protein CASSTRQFQETQYF. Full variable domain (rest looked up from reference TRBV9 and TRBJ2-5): DSGVTQTPKHLITATGQRVTLRCSPRSGDLSVYWYQQSLDQGLQFLIQYYNGEERAKGNILERFSAQQFPDLHSELNLSSLELGDSALYFCASSTRQFQETQYFGPGTRLLVL.

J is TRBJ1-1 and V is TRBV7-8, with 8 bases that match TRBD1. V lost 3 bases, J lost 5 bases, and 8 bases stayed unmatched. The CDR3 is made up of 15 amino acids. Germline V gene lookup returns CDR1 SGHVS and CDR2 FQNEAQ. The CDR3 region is CASSFSSRGLTEAFF. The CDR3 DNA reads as TGTGCCAGCAGCTTTAGTTCCAGGGGGCTGACTGAAGCTTTCTTT.